A selection of T cell receptor beta chains follows, all from one sample in a study of OX40 agonist ivuxolimab in advanced cancers. The assay was immunoSEQ multiplex PCR, and TCRdb's table has in-frame clones only and misses some. The table records tens of thousands of clones, approximately 86% of them present only once. Source: CD4+ or CD8+ T cells sorted from blood, taken in a trial of the OX40 agonist ivuxolimab. The receptors here all came from an adult with an advanced solid tumor such as melanoma, head and neck, liver or kidney cancer. CDR3s include the opening cysteine and the closing phenylalanine or tryptophan. The order of the fields is J gene, V gene, D gene, clone size, CDR3 DNA, CDR3 protein. A D gene is named only where the DNA matches it firmly. The listing skips clone size in some rows; elsewhere it reads once, few, many or a size class.

J gene: TRBJ2-2; V gene: TRBV7-6; D gene: TRBD1; clone size: .; CDR3 DNA: TGTGCCAGCAGCTTAGGACAGGGGCACACCGGGGAGCTGTTTTTT; CDR3 protein: CASSLGQGHTGELFF
J gene: TRBJ1-2; V gene: TRBV28; D gene: .; clone size: .; CDR3 DNA: TGTGCCAGCAGCCTTTGGAATCACGGCTACACCTTC; CDR3 protein: CASSLWNHGYTF
J gene: TRBJ2-7; V gene: TRBV5-1; D gene: TRBD1; clone size: .; CDR3 DNA: TGCGCCAGCAGCCGGACAGGGTCGATCGAGCAGTACTTC; CDR3 protein: CASSRTGSIEQYF
J gene: TRBJ1-5; V gene: TRBV6-5; D gene: .; clone size: .; CDR3 DNA: TGTGCCAGCGGCAGGACGAATCAGCCCCAGCATTTT; CDR3 protein: CASGRTNQPQHF
J gene: TRBJ2-1; V gene: TRBV10-2; D gene: .; clone size: .; CDR3 DNA: TGCGCCAGCAGTGAGTCTCCAGGGGGGAGCTCCTACAATGAGCAGTTCTTC; CDR3 protein: CASSESPGGSSYNEQFF
J gene: TRBJ2-6; V gene: TRBV9; D gene: .; clone size: .; CDR3 DNA: TGTGCCAGCAGCGCTTCACTGGCATGGGCTGGGGCCAACGTCCTGACTTTC; CDR3 protein: CASSASLAWAGANVLTF
J gene: TRBJ1-2; V gene: TRBV28; D gene: .; clone size: .; CDR3 DNA: TGTGCCAGCAGTTTATGGCCTGACAACTATGGCTACACCTTC; CDR3 protein: CASSLWPDNYGYTF
J gene: TRBJ1-6; V gene: TRBV5-8; D gene: .; clone size: .; CDR3 DNA: TGTGCCAGCAGCGCCGGGGACACCAGACACAGCTCCTATAATTCACCCCTCCACTTT; CDR3 protein: CASSAGDTRHSSYNSPLHF
J gene: TRBJ1-4; V gene: TRBV6-6; D gene: TRBD1; clone size: few; CDR3 DNA: TGTGCCAGCAGTCCTAACAGGGGTGAAAAACTGTTTTTT; CDR3 protein: CASSPNRGEKLFF
J gene: TRBJ1-1; V gene: TRBV6-6; D gene: TRBD1; clone size: .; CDR3 DNA: TGTGCCAGCATTGACAGGGGGAACACTGAAGCTTTCTTT; CDR3 protein: CASIDRGNTEAFF
J gene: TRBJ2-6; V gene: TRBV27; D gene: .; clone size: few; CDR3 DNA: TGTGCCAGCAGTTTCCAGGGCGGGGCTGGGGCCAACGTCCTGACTTTC; CDR3 protein: CASSFQGGAGANVLTF
J gene: TRBJ2-2; V gene: TRBV18; D gene: TRBD1; clone size: .; CDR3 DNA: TGTGCCAGCTCACCACCGGTACAGGGGGCTATCACCGGGGAGCTGTTTTTT; CDR3 protein: CASSPPVQGAITGELFF
J gene: TRBJ2-5; V gene: TRBV13; D gene: .; clone size: .; CDR3 DNA: TGTGCCAGCAGCTTAGGGAGGCCCCTTCAAGAGACCCAGTACTTC; CDR3 protein: CASSLGRPLQETQYF
J gene: TRBJ2-7; V gene: TRBV6-5; D gene: .; clone size: .; CDR3 DNA: TGTGCCAGCAGTTACTCGTTCGGGGGCGAGCAGTACTTC; CDR3 protein: CASSYSFGGEQYF
J gene: TRBJ1-1; V gene: TRBV7-3; D gene: .; clone size: .; CDR3 DNA: TGTGCCAGCAGCTTAGATGGAGGGGTCGCTGAAGCTTTCTTT; CDR3 protein: CASSLDGGVAEAFF
J gene: TRBJ1-2; V gene: TRBV13; D gene: TRBD1; clone size: .; CDR3 DNA: TGTGCCAGCACGGACAGGATCAACTATGGCTACACCTTC; CDR3 protein: CASTDRINYGYTF
J gene: TRBJ1-1; V gene: TRBV18; D gene: .; clone size: .; CDR3 DNA: TGTGCCAGCTCACCAGGGCGGTACACTGAAGCTTTCTTT; CDR3 protein: CASSPGRYTEAFF
J gene: TRBJ1-1; V gene: TRBV6-1; D gene: .; clone size: few; CDR3 DNA: TGTGCCAGCAGTGAGGGGATGGGAGAAGCTTTCTTT; CDR3 protein: CASSEGMGEAFF
J gene: TRBJ1-1; V gene: TRBV9; D gene: .; clone size: .; CDR3 DNA: TGTGCCAGCAGCTTCACCCCTAGCGGAGCAGAAGGCGGAGCTTTCTTT; CDR3 protein: CASSFTPSGAEGGAFF
J gene: TRBJ2-7; V gene: TRBV7-2; D gene: TRBD2; clone size: .; CDR3 DNA: TGTGCCAGCAGAAGGACTAGCGGGAGCTCCTACGAGCAGTACTTC; CDR3 protein: CASRRTSGSSYEQYF
J gene: TRBJ1-6; V gene: TRBV14; D gene: .; clone size: .; CDR3 DNA: TGTGCCAGCAGACATCTCAGCGATTCACCCCTCCACTTT; CDR3 protein: CASRHLSDSPLHF
J gene: TRBJ2-6; V gene: TRBV23-1; D gene: .; clone size: .; CDR3 DNA: TGCGCCAGCAGTCAATATGCGGGGTCCGGGGCCAACGTCCTGACTTTC; CDR3 protein: CASSQYAGSGANVLTF
J gene: TRBJ1-3; V gene: TRBV13; D gene: TRBD1; clone size: .; CDR3 DNA: TGTGCCAGCAGCTTGGGACAGGGGGCACTGCCTGGAAACACCATATATTTT; CDR3 protein: CASSLGQGALPGNTIYF
J gene: TRBJ2-5; V gene: TRBV10-1; D gene: .; clone size: .; CDR3 DNA: TGCGCCAGCAGTGAGTCGGTGGCACCAGAGACCCAGTACTTC; CDR3 protein: CASSESVAPETQYF
J gene: TRBJ2-2; V gene: TRBV14; D gene: .; clone size: .; CDR3 DNA: TGTGCCAGCAGCCGGCTGACAGCAGACACCGGGGAGCTGTTTTTT; CDR3 protein: CASSRLTADTGELFF
J gene: TRBJ2-5; V gene: TRBV6-5; D gene: .; clone size: .; CDR3 DNA: TGTGCCAGCAGTTACGCTGGGAGAGAGACCCAGTACTTC; CDR3 protein: CASSYAGRETQYF
J gene: TRBJ2-5; V gene: TRBV4-1; D gene: TRBD2; clone size: once; CDR3 DNA: TGCGCCAGCAGCCAAGATGGGATAGCGGGCGAGACCCAGTACTTC; CDR3 protein: CASSQDGIAGETQYF
J gene: TRBJ2-2; V gene: TRBV5-1; D gene: TRBD1; clone size: .; CDR3 DNA: TGCGCCAGCGGGACAGCTTACACCGGGGAGCTGTTTTTT; CDR3 protein: CASGTAYTGELFF
J gene: TRBJ1-1; V gene: TRBV18; D gene: .; clone size: .; CDR3 DNA: TGTGCCAGCTCACCAGAGAGGGTAGGCACTGAAGCTTTCTTT; CDR3 protein: CASSPERVGTEAFF
J gene: TRBJ2-5; V gene: TRBV6-1; D gene: TRBD2; clone size: .; CDR3 DNA: TGTGCCAGCAGTGAATCGAGACTAGCGGGAGTGGAGACCCAGTACTTC; CDR3 protein: CASSESRLAGVETQYF
J gene: TRBJ1-2; V gene: TRBV11-1; D gene: TRBD1; clone size: .; CDR3 DNA: TGTGCCAGCAGCACCGACAGGGGATCTAACTATGGCTACACCTTC; CDR3 protein: CASSTDRGSNYGYTF
J gene: TRBJ2-1; V gene: TRBV5-1; D gene: .; clone size: .; CDR3 DNA: TGCGCCAGCAGCTTGGCCACAGGGCGAGTTGCGTTCTTC; CDR3 protein: CASSLATGRVAFF
J gene: TRBJ1-3; V gene: TRBV7-8; D gene: .; clone size: .; CDR3 DNA: TGTGCCAGCAGCTTAGGGCCAGGCACCATATATTTT; CDR3 protein: CASSLGPGTIYF
J gene: TRBJ1-4; V gene: TRBV5-4; D gene: .; clone size: .; CDR3 DNA: TGTGCCAGCAGCTTTAAACCGGGACAACCGAATGAAAAACTGTTTTTT; CDR3 protein: CASSFKPGQPNEKLFF
J gene: TRBJ1-5; V gene: TRBV19; D gene: TRBD1; clone size: .; CDR3 DNA: TGTGCCAGTAGTTCCCACCGGGACAGACCCAATCAGCCCCAGCATTTT; CDR3 protein: CASSSHRDRPNQPQHF
J gene: TRBJ1-1; V gene: TRBV7-8; D gene: .; clone size: .; CDR3 DNA: TGTGCCAGCAAAAAGGTGGGGGGAGGAAGGGACACTGAAGCTTTCTTT; CDR3 protein: CASKKVGGGRDTEAFF
J gene: TRBJ2-7; V gene: TRBV5-1; D gene: .; clone size: .; CDR3 DNA: TGCGCCAGCAGTTACGCGGACACCTACGAGCAGTACTTC; CDR3 protein: CASSYADTYEQYF
J gene: TRBJ1-2; V gene: TRBV6-5; D gene: .; clone size: .; CDR3 DNA: TGTGCCAGCGGACGGGACGATGGCTACACCTTC; CDR3 protein: CASGRDDGYTF
J gene: TRBJ2-3; V gene: TRBV6-5; D gene: TRBD1; clone size: few; CDR3 DNA: TGTGCCAGCAGTTGGACAGGCTCGGGGACAGATACGCAGTATTTT; CDR3 protein: CASSWTGSGTDTQYF
J gene: TRBJ2-2; V gene: TRBV10-3; D gene: TRBD2; clone size: .; CDR3 DNA: TGTGCCATCAAGGGACTAGCGGACACCGGGGAGCTGTTTTTT; CDR3 protein: CAIKGLADTGELFF
J gene: TRBJ2-1; V gene: TRBV7-2; D gene: TRBD2; clone size: .; CDR3 DNA: TGTGCCAGCAGCCCCTTAGCGGGGGCCTACAATGAGCAGTTCTTC; CDR3 protein: CASSPLAGAYNEQFF
J gene: TRBJ2-7; V gene: TRBV23-1; D gene: TRBD2; clone size: .; CDR3 DNA: TGCGCCAGCAGTCGGACTTGTGGGAGGGGACACGAGCAGTACTTC; CDR3 protein: CASSRTCGRGHEQYF
J gene: TRBJ1-2; V gene: TRBV28; D gene: TRBD1; clone size: .; CDR3 DNA: TGTGCCAGCAGTTTGAGGGGGCGCGACTACACCTTC; CDR3 protein: CASSLRGRDYTF
J gene: TRBJ1-1; V gene: TRBV2; D gene: TRBD1; clone size: medium-sized; CDR3 DNA: TGTGCCAGCAGTTTCGCACAGGGGAGCACTGAAGCTTTCTTT; CDR3 protein: CASSFAQGSTEAFF
J gene: TRBJ1-2; V gene: TRBV7-9; D gene: TRBD1; clone size: .; CDR3 DNA: TGTGCCGCGAGGGGGCCAGAAAGAAGCGATGGCTACACCTTC; CDR3 protein: CAARGPERSDGYTF
J gene: TRBJ1-2; V gene: TRBV7-8; D gene: .; clone size: few; CDR3 DNA: TGTGCCAGCAGCCCACAGAGAATGGGCACGAGAGGCTACACCTTC; CDR3 protein: CASSPQRMGTRGYTF
J gene: TRBJ1-1; V gene: TRBV6-6; D gene: .; clone size: .; CDR3 DNA: TGTGCCAGCGCGATGAACACTGAAGCTTTCTTT; CDR3 protein: CASAMNTEAFF
J gene: TRBJ1-6; V gene: TRBV6-6; D gene: .; clone size: .; CDR3 DNA: TGTGCCAGCAGTCCCAGAGCCGGATTAGGGTCACCCCTCCACTTT; CDR3 protein: CASSPRAGLGSPLHF
J gene: TRBJ1-3; V gene: TRBV7-3; D gene: TRBD1; clone size: .; CDR3 DNA: TGTGCCAGCAGCTTAGACGGGAACAGGGGACGGGTATCTGGAAACACCATATATTTT; CDR3 protein: CASSLDGNRGRVSGNTIYF
J gene: TRBJ1-1; V gene: TRBV28; D gene: .; clone size: .; CDR3 DNA: TGTGCCAGTAATACCCTAAACACTGAAGCTTTCTTT; CDR3 protein: CASNTLNTEAFF
J gene: TRBJ1-5; V gene: TRBV28; D gene: TRBD1; clone size: .; CDR3 DNA: TGTGCCAGCAGTACCGGGACAGGACATCTGGGTAAGCATTTT; CDR3 protein: CASSTGTGHLGKHF
J gene: TRBJ1-3; V gene: TRBV29-1; D gene: .; clone size: few; CDR3 DNA: TGCAGCGTTTCCCTCCCGGACGGGGGAAACACCATATATTTT; CDR3 protein: CSVSLPDGGNTIYF